Listed here are 27 T cell receptor beta chains from one sample, sequenced in a study of blood T cells in healthy people across ages. Together with a sample-barcoded 5' primer, a J-beta primer mix was included in a second PCR lasting roughly 6 to 12 cycles. TCRdb used MiXCR to reprocess the 5' RACE reads, holding one entry per CDR3 protein. The repertoire includes 900,000 to 950,000 distinct CDR3 sequences, roughly 28% of them detected once, and about a tenth sits in the top ten. The data were also submitted as part of a second study, on T cells of mothers and their children.

Sequenced input: blood. All receptors derive from a woman aged 40 to 50 in good health.

This clonotype was seen a few times. The J gene is TRBJ1-4, the V gene TRBV18; weak D call: TRBD1 (5 bases). CDR1 KGHSH and CDR2 LQKENI come from the germline V gene. Trimming removed 0 bases at V and 6 bases at J, with 14 bases between. This CDR3 has 16 amino acids. CDR3 coding DNA: TGTGCCAGCTCACCACCGAACGGGGCCGGGGATGAAAAACTGTTTTTT. Translation: CASSPPNGAGDEKLFF.

This clonotype was seen more than once but under ten times. This chain links TRBV12-3 or TRBV12-4 with TRBJ1-2, with D possibly being TRBD1 (5 bases). V shed 3 bases and J shed 2 bases, with 10 bases lying between them. The length of the CDR3 is 14 residues. CDR3 DNA: TGTGCCAGCAGTTTGATACAGGCAAACTATGGCTACACCTTC. It is translated as CASSLIQANYGYTF.

This clonotype has just a few counts. This rearrangement joins TRBV28 to TRBJ1-2; tentative D call: TRBD1 (6 bases). Trimming removed 5 bases from V and 4 bases from J, with 14 bases in between. CDR1 MDHEN and CDR2 SYDVKM come from the germline V gene. This CDR3 comprises 14 residues. CDR3 in DNA: TGTGCCAGCAGTCCCGGACAGCAGAGCTATGGCTACACCTTC. It is translated as CASSPGQQSYGYTF.

As regards this clonotype: Since a much larger clone is just one base distant, this may be a read error. The chain recombines TRBV15 with TRBJ2-3, with D perhaps matching TRBD1 or TRBD2 (5 bases each). The germline gives CDR1 LNHNV, CDR2 YYDKDF (reference sequence). Trimming took off 0 bases at V and 6 bases at J, with 22 bases between the two ends. The CDR3 runs to 18 residues. This CDR3 is CATSRDWATGQLGDTQYF. The CDR3 DNA sequence: TGTGCCACCAGCAGAGATTGGGCGACGGGGCAGCTTGGGGATACGCAGTATTTT.

The chain joins TRBV6-2 or TRBV6-3 to TRBJ2-3; the D gene is possibly TRBD1 (6 bases). CDR1 is MNHEY and CDR2 is SVGEGT in the germline V gene. Deletions cut 6 bases from V and 3 bases from J, with 13 bases between. The CDR3 runs to 14 residues. Here the CDR3 reads CASRTTGFTDTQYF. CDR3 DNA: TGTGCCAGCAGGACCACAGGGTTTACAGATACGCAGTATTTT.

The V and J genes are TRBV6-6 and TRBJ1-2, with D possibly being TRBD1 (5 bases). Trimming cost V 6 bases and J 8 bases, with 22 bases left between them. There are 15 residues in the CDR3. Germline lookup yields CDR1 MNHNY and CDR2 SVGAGI (reference sequence). This chain's CDR3 is CASSPTGEGMMGYTF. For the CDR3, the DNA is TGTGCCAGCAGCCCGACCGGGGAGGGGATGATGGGCTACACCTTC.

The chain employs TRBV15 and TRBJ2-1; 7 nucleotides match TRBD2. The J call may be wrong; the DNA end is better matched by TRBJ2-7. CDR1 is LNHNV and CDR2 is YYDKDF in the germline V gene (reference sequence). This CDR3 has 13 residues. The CDR3 spells CATGSGDYNEQYF. As DNA, the CDR3 is TGTGCCACCGGGAGCGGGGACTACAATGAGCAGTACTTC.

This clonotype has a count of ten or more. The chain couples TRBV5-5 to TRBJ2-4, with 9 bases matching TRBD1. V lost 4 bases to trimming and J lost 0 bases; unmatched junction nucleotides: 5. The CDR3 runs 16 residues. Germline loops: CDR1 SGHKS, CDR2 YYEKEE (reference sequence). CDR3 DNA sequence: TGTGCCAGCAGCCCGGACAGGGGAATAGCCAAAAACATTCAGTACTTC. This encodes CASSPDRGIAKNIQYF.

Only a few counts were recorded for this clonotype. For the CDR3, the DNA is TGTGCCAGCAGCTTGGCGGGCTCGGCTGGGGCCAACGTCCTGACTTTC. Protein: CASSLAGSAGANVLTF. The rearrangement uses TRBV5-6 and TRBJ2-6, with D uncertain. Germline V gene data show CDR1 as SGHDT and CDR2 as YYEEEE. CDR3 length: 16 amino acids. Between the trimmed V and J ends, which lost 0 bases and 2 bases, there was a span of 9 bases.

This clonotype was detected ten times or more. The chain recombines TRBV9 with TRBJ2-1; 8 bases map to TRBD1. The germline gives CDR1 SGDLS, CDR2 YYNGEE. The CDR3 loop spans 15 amino acids. Trimming took 3 bases from V and 7 from J; bases not matched to a gene: 9. CDR3 sequence reads: CASSADRDARNEQFF. As DNA, the CDR3 is TGTGCCAGCAGCGCGGACAGGGATGCAAGGAATGAGCAGTTCTTC.

This clonotype was recorded a few times. The chain has TRBV11-2 and TRBJ2-7, with D hard to call. V lost 1 base and J lost 6, with 7 bases in between. This CDR3 is 12 amino acids long. CDR1 is SGHAT and CDR2 is FQNNGV in the germline V gene. The CDR3 loop is CASSLGSREQYF. CDR3 DNA sequence: TGTGCCAGCAGCTTAGGGTCGCGCGAGCAGTACTTC.

This clonotype was counted ten times or more. The chain joins TRBV4-1 to TRBJ1-2; 7 positions agree with TRBD1. V was pared by 4 bases and J by 3 bases, with 8 bases of the junction left unmatched. Germline values: CDR1 MGHRA, CDR2 YSYEKL. The CDR3 spans 15 residues. The CDR3 region has the DNA TGCGCCAGCAGCCGGATGATCAGGGGGGACTATGGCTACACCTTC. The encoded protein is CASSRMIRGDYGYTF.

The chain has TRBV7-2 and TRBJ2-5; perhaps TRBD1 as D (6 bases). V lost 4 bases and J lost 4, with 13 bases in between. CDR3 size: 14 residues. Germline lookup yields CDR1 SGHTA and CDR2 FQGNSA. CDR3 DNA: TGTGCCAGCAGCTGTTATGGGGGCCCAGAGACCCAGTACTTC. Residues: CASSCYGGPETQYF.

This clonotype has a handful of counts. V gene TRBV12-3 or TRBV12-4 combines with J gene TRBJ1-6; tentatively, D is TRBD1 (5 bases). V was clipped by 0 bases and J by 1 base, with 10 bases between them. The CDR3 covers 17 residues. CDR3: CASSLAIQESYNSPLHF. CDR3 nucleotide sequence: TGTGCCAGCAGTTTAGCCATACAGGAATCCTATAATTCACCCCTCCACTTT.

The chain couples TRBV20-1 to TRBJ2-1; D not resolved. V lost 1 base and J lost 4, with 8 bases in between. Germline CDR1 is DFQATT and CDR2 is SNEGSKA (reference sequence). The CDR3 has 13 residues. The CDR3 here is CSARGEFYNEQFF. DNA for the CDR3: TGCAGTGCTAGAGGCGAGTTTTACAATGAGCAGTTCTTC.

There are a few counts of this clonotype. The chain is built from TRBV5-1 and TRBJ1-6; 9 bases align to TRBD1. After removal of 1 base from V and 4 bases from J, the junction contained 3 bases not matched to a gene. The V gene's germline CDR1 is SGHRS and CDR2 YFSETQ. This CDR3 region has 16 residues. CDR3 region: CASSLTGGKYNSPLHF. The CDR3 nucleotides are TGCGCCAGCAGCTTGACAGGGGGCAAGTATAATTCACCCCTCCACTTT.

Worth noting for this clonotype: A much larger clone sits a single nucleotide away, making a read error possible. The gene calls are TRBV5-1 and TRBJ2-4; TRBD1 matches 9 bases. The J call may be mistaken, given a closer DNA end match to TRBJ2-7. The CDR3 covers 15 residues. Germline values: CDR1 SGHRS, CDR2 YFSETQ. In nucleotides, the CDR3 is TGCGCCAGCAGAACTTCCGGGACAGGGTGGTCCGAGCAGTACTTC. Translated: CASRTSGTGWSEQYF.

This chain joins TRBV28 and TRBJ2-1, with TRBD1 as a possible D gene (5 bases). Trimming removed 6 bases at V and 5 bases at J, with 14 bases between. CDR1 is MDHEN and CDR2 is SYDVKM in the germline V gene. The CDR3 is made up of 14 amino acids. DNA for the CDR3: TGTGCCAGCAGGGCCCCAGGGAACAACAATGAGCAGTTCTTC. Its protein product is CASRAPGNNNEQFF. Together with reference TRBV28 and TRBJ2-1, the CDR3 gives the full variable domain: DVKVTQSSRYLVKRTGEKVFLECVQDMDHENMFWYRQDPGLGLRLIYFSYDVKMKEKGDIPEGYSVSREKKERFSLILESASTNQTSMYLCASRAPGNNNEQFFGPGTRLTVL.

This clonotype was seen more than once but under ten times. This chain connects TRBV7-2 to TRBJ1-1; TRBD1 is a possible D gene (5 bases). This CDR3 has 14 amino acids. Germline V CDR1 and CDR2: SGHTA, FQGNSA. The V end was cut by 0 bases, the J end by 5 bases, with 10 bases between. The CDR3 nucleotides read TGTGCCAGCAGCTTAGCGCGGGGGTGGACTGAAGCTTTCTTT. Translated, it gives CASSLARGWTEAFF.

This chain uses TRBV20-1 with TRBJ2-1, with TRBD2 matching 10 bases. The trim removed 0 bases at V and 7 bases at J, leaving 15 bases unmatched. This CDR3 is built from 18 residues. Per germline, CDR1 DFQATT and CDR2 SNEGSKA (reference sequence). CDR3 coding DNA: TGCAGTGCTAGAGATCAGGGTTCTTGGGTTAGCGGGAGGAATGAGCAGTTCTTC. This codes for CSARDQGSWVSGRNEQFF.

This clonotype has a count of ten or more. The junction departs from germline at one end; a sequencing error may be responsible. This chain uses TRBV29-1 with TRBJ2-1, with D uncertain. The CDR3 has 13 residues. CDR1 is SQVTM, CDR2 ANQGSEA, per germline. CDR3 in amino acids: CSVEGRAYNGQFF. CDR3 nucleotides: TGCAGCGTTGAGGGTCGGGCCTACAATGGGCAGTTCTTC.

The genes are TRBV30 and TRBJ2-7, with D maybe TRBD2 (7 bases). The germline V gene encodes CDR1 GTSNPN and CDR2 SVGIG (reference sequence). The CDR3 has 14 amino acids. V lost 3 bases, J lost 1 base, and 13 bases lay in between. The CDR3: CAWSGGLISYEQYF. The CDR3 region has the DNA TGTGCCTGGAGCGGGGGGCTCATATCCTACGAGCAGTACTTC.

The genes are TRBV20-1 and TRBJ1-1; D remains ambiguous. The V gene's germline CDR1 is DFQATT and CDR2 SNEGSKA (reference sequence). The CDR3 loop spans 9 amino acids. CDR3 nucleotide sequence: TGCGGGCTGAACACTGAAGCTTTCTTT. Amino acids: CGLNTEAFF.

The table lists this clonotype with many counts. The chain's CDR3 is CASVYRGAETQYF. The CDR3 nucleotides are TGTGCCAGCGTCTACCGGGGTGCAGAGACCCAGTACTTC. The chain couples TRBV6-6 to TRBJ2-5, with a tentative D call TRBD2 (5 bases). V was pared by 8 bases and J by 4 bases, with 14 bases between. CDR3 length equals 13 residues. CDR1 and CDR2 from the germline V gene are MNHNY and SVGAGI (reference sequence).

This clonotype has more than one count but fewer than ten. The V and J genes are TRBV13 and TRBJ1-6, with D perhaps TRBD1 (5 bases). Germline CDR1 and CDR2: PRHDT and FYEKMQ (reference sequence). CDR3 length equals 12 residues. The V end lost 5 bases, the J end lost 14 bases, and 13 bases lay between the germline ends. The CDR3 protein is CASSPPGGTLHF. CDR3 nucleotide sequence: TGTGCCAGCAGCCCGCCGGGGGGTACCCTCCACTTT.

This clonotype was recorded at least ten times. This chain connects TRBV20-1 to TRBJ2-2, with 10 bases fitting TRBD1. The CDR3 has 15 amino acids. Unmatched junction bases numbered 1, after V lost 0 bases and J lost 3 bases. Germline V CDR1 and CDR2: DFQATT, SNEGSKA (reference sequence). CDR3 bases: TGCAGTGCTAGAGATGGGACAGGGGACACCGGGGAGCTGTTTTTT. This encodes CSARDGTGDTGELFF.

This clonotype showed up many times. CDR3 nucleotide sequence: TGCAGCGCTGACTCGGGTTCTGGGGCCAACGTCCTGACTTTC. Its protein is CSADSGSGANVLTF. The genes are TRBV29-1 and TRBJ2-6, with D uncertain. The germline V gene encodes CDR1 SQVTM and CDR2 ANQGSEA. Trimming stripped 7 bases from V and 1 base from J, with 11 bases between. The CDR3 has 14 amino acids. The whole variable domain, filled in from reference TRBV29-1 and TRBJ2-6, reads SAVISQKPSRDICQRGTSLTIQCQVDSQVTMMFWYRQQPGQSLTLIATANQGSEATYESGFVIDKFPISRPNLTFSTLTVSNMSPEDSSIYLCSADSGSGANVLTFGAGSRLTVL.